This TCR beta chain was profiled in a study of T-cell memory formation after mild COVID-19. Study details: Clustering of TCRs was largely donor specific. Study-level points and caveats: CD8+ contracting clones occupied EMRA, while CD4+ ones occupied mainly CM and EM.

The V gene's germline CDR1 is LGHDT and CDR2 YNNKEL (reference sequence). The CDR3 runs to 15 residues. Trimming removed 1 base from V and 5 bases from J, with 12 bases in between. Via MiXCR, TCRdb re-called the 5' RACE reads, giving one row per CDR3 protein. The table includes about 140,000 distinct CDR3 sequences, 6% to 7% detected once. Regarding this clonotype: Its cognate antigen is unknown.

What was sequenced was PBMCs or a T cell subset sorted from them (not recorded which). The chain links TRBV3-1 to TRBJ1-5; unclear D gene. This TCR came from an adult woman who had mild COVID-19 (a few samples of this study predate the infection). Cell type and time point are not known. The DNA of the CDR3 is TGTGCCAGCAGCCAAGCCTGGGCCTCGCATCAGCCCCAGCATTTT. Translation: CASSQAWASHQPQHF. The variable domain in full, with the rest retrieved from reference TRBV3-1 and TRBJ1-5, is DTAVSQTPKYLVTQMGNDKSIKCEQNLGHDTMYWYKQDSKKFLKIMFSYNNKELIINETVPNRFSPKSPDKAHLNLHINSLELGDSAVYFCASSQAWASHQPQHFGDGTRLSIL.